This TCR beta chain derives from a study of T-cell memory formation after mild COVID-19. After removal of 0 bases from V and 3 bases from J, the junction contained 5 bases not matched to a gene. There are 16 residues in the CDR3. Germline V lookup: CDR1 SQVTM, CDR2 ANQGSEA. TCRdb re-called the 5' RACE reads through MiXCR, storing one row per CDR3 protein. This table holds around 80,000 distinct CDR3 sequences, around 13% found once. This clonotype came up a few times. Its antigen is undetermined. Regarding the study as a whole: The authors did not confirm SARS-CoV-2 specificity of second-wave clones peaking day 37.

Material: PBMCs or a T cell subset sorted from them (not recorded which). This clonotype was obtained from an adult woman who had mild COVID-19 (a few samples of this study predate the infection). Cell type and time point are not known. The chain joins TRBV29-1 to TRBJ2-1; 10 bases map to TRBD1. The CDR3 sequence: CSVEDPTGGFYNEQFF. DNA for the CDR3: TGCAGCGTTGAAGACCCGACAGGGGGCTTCTACAATGAGCAGTTCTTC.